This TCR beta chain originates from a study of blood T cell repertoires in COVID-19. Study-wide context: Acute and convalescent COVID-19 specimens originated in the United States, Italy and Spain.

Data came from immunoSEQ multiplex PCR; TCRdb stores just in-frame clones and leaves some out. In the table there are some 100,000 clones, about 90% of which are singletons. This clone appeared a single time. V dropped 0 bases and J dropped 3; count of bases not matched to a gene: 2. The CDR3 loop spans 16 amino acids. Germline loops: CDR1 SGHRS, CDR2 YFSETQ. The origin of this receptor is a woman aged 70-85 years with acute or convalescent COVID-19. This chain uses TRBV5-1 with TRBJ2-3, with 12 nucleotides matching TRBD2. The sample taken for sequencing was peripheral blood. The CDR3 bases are TGCGCCAGCAGCTTGGGGACTAGCGGGATTACAGATACGCAGTATTTT. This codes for CASSLGTSGITDTQYF. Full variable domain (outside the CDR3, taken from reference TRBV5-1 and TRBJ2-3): KAGVTQTPRYLIKTRGQQVTLSCSPISGHRSVSWYQQTPGQGLQFLFEYFSETQRNKGNFPGRFSGRQFSNSRSEMNVSTLELGDSALYLCASSLGTSGITDTQYFGPGTRLTVL.